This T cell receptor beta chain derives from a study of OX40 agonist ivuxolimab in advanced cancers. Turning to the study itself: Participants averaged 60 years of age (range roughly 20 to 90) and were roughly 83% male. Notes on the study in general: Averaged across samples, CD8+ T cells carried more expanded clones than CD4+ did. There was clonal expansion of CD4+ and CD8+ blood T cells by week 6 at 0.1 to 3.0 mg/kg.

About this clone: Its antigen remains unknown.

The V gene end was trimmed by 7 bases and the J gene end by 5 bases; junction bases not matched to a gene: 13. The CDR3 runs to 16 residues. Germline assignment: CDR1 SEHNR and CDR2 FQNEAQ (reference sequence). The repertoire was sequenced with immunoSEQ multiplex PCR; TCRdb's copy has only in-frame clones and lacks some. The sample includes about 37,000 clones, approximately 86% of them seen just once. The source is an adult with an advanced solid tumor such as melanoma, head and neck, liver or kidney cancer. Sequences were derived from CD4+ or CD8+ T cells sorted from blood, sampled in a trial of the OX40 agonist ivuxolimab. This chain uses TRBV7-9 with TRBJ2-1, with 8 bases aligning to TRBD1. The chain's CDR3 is CASILSTGVAHNEQFF. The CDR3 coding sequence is TGTGCCAGCATATTATCGACAGGGGTTGCCCACAATGAGCAGTTCTTC.